This record looks at one T cell receptor beta chain sequence and its context. Repertoires were generated with immunoSEQ multiplex PCR, while TCRdb's copy carries only in-frame clones and drops some. The profile shows approximately 260,000 clones, roughly 84% of them singletons. This sample is part of a study of blood T cell repertoires in COVID-19. The CDR3 is 16 residues long. The germline gives CDR1 SEHNR, CDR2 FQNEAQ (reference sequence). With V trimmed by 1 base and J by 9 bases, 8 bases remained unmatched. The sample taken for sequencing was peripheral blood. This chain connects TRBV7-9 to TRBJ2-1, with 11 positions matching TRBD2. The TCR was taken from a woman in her forties who had recovered from COVID-19. CDR3 amino acids: CASSLGLAGGPGEQFF. The CDR3 DNA reads TGTGCCAGCAGCTTAGGATTAGCGGGAGGGCCGGGTGAGCAGTTCTTC.